Following are 29 T cell receptor beta chains from one sample sequenced in a study of CD8 T cells in ankylosing spondylitis. Overall study findings and caveats: Seemingly distinctive of ankylosing spondylitis blood was a TCR beta motif formed by eight highly homologous variants.

No antigen has been assigned to these receptors. TCRdb reanalysed the 5' RACE reads using MiXCR and keeps one entry per CDR3 protein. The repertoire has around 890,000 distinct CDR3 sequences, 10% to 15% of them found once; the top ten carry under 0.6%. The sample was blood, either unsorted or a sorted T cell fraction (not recorded which). The receptor set was obtained from a male donor with ankylosing spondylitis.

The V and J genes are TRBV15 and TRBJ2-7; D tentatively fits TRBD1 or TRBD2 (5 bases each). Looked up from germline, CDR1 is LNHNV and CDR2 is YYDKDF (reference sequence). Between the trimmed V and J ends, which lost 0 bases and 6 bases, there was a span of 15 bases. The CDR3 is 15 residues long. Here the CDR3 reads CATSRDWDRQVEQYF. The CDR3 region has the DNA TGTGCCACCAGCAGAGATTGGGACCGTCAAGTCGAGCAGTACTTC.

V gene TRBV5-4 combines with J gene TRBJ2-2; 12 bases map to TRBD2. The germline CDR1 and CDR2 sequences are SGHNT and YYREEE (reference sequence). CDR3 length: 16 residues. Trimming removed 4 bases from V and 5 bases from J; junction bases left unmatched: 6. The CDR3 nucleotides read TGTGCCAGCAGCGGCGGACTAGCGGGGATAACCGGGGAGCTGTTTTTT. The encoded protein is CASSGGLAGITGELFF.

This clonotype was seen many times. V is TRBV10-3 and J is TRBJ2-1; D might be TRBD1 (6 bases). The V end lost 6 bases, the J end lost 4 bases, and 19 bases lay between the germline ends. In germline, CDR1 is ENHRY, CDR2 SYGVKD. This CDR3 has 16 amino acids. As DNA, the CDR3 is TGTGCCATCAGCGCCATACTAGGGGGTCTGTACAATGAGCAGTTCTTC. As protein: CAISAILGGLYNEQFF.

The chain is built from TRBV5-1 and TRBJ2-5; possibly TRBD2 for D (5 bases). Trimming pared 4 bases from V and 4 bases from J, leaving 17 bases between. This CDR3 spans 15 amino acids. CDR1 is SGHRS and CDR2 is YFSETQ in the germline V gene. CDR3 region: CASSPQPLGGETQYF. For the CDR3, the DNA is TGCGCCAGCAGCCCTCAGCCTCTAGGAGGAGAGACCCAGTACTTC.

This clonotype was seen ten or more times. The chain combines TRBV7-2 with TRBJ2-1; perhaps TRBD1 as D (6 bases). Trimming cost V 5 bases and J 5 bases, with 16 bases left between them. The CDR3 length is 15 residues. Per the germline V gene, CDR1 is SGHTA and CDR2 is FQGNSA. The CDR3 loop is CASSTHNRVNNEQFF. The CDR3 nucleotides are TGTGCCAGCAGCACCCATAACAGGGTAAACAATGAGCAGTTCTTC.

This clonotype appeared a few times. V and J are TRBV3-1 and TRBJ2-1, with 11 nucleotides matching TRBD2. From germline, CDR1 is LGHDT and CDR2 YNNKEL (reference sequence). CDR3 length equals 15 residues. V dropped 0 bases and J dropped 6; count of bases not matched to a gene: 1. The CDR3 nucleotides read TGTGCCAGCAGCCAAGATAGCGGGAGGGCCAATGAGCAGTTCTTC. This codes for CASSQDSGRANEQFF.

This clonotype appeared a few times. The V and J genes are TRBV28 and TRBJ2-7; D unclear. From germline, CDR1 is MDHEN and CDR2 SYDVKM. CDR3 length: 12 amino acids. V gave up 5 bases and J gave up 4 bases, with 9 bases separating them. The CDR3 sequence is CASSAVRYEQYF. The DNA of the CDR3 is TGTGCCAGCAGTGCCGTACGTTACGAGCAGTACTTC.

This clonotype was observed at least ten times. This chain links TRBV29-1 with TRBJ2-7, with 7 bases fitting TRBD1. V shed 0 bases and J 2 bases; nucleotides not matched to a gene: 4. Germline V CDR1 and CDR2: SQVTM, ANQGSEA. The CDR3 runs 14 residues. CDR3 residues: CSVEEPGQPYEQYF. The CDR3 DNA is TGCAGCGTTGAAGAACCGGGACAGCCCTACGAGCAGTACTTC.

This clonotype was seen repeatedly, ten times or more. This rearrangement joins TRBV20-1 to TRBJ2-3; 10 nucleotides align to TRBD2. J was trimmed by 5 bases and V by 3 bases; bases with no gene match: 2. This CDR3 contains 13 residues. Germline CDR1 is DFQATT and CDR2 is SNEGSKA (reference sequence). The CDR3 here is CSARASGRDTQYF. The CDR3 coding sequence is TGCAGTGCTAGGGCTAGCGGGAGAGATACGCAGTATTTT.

This clonotype was picked up a small number of times. This chain connects TRBV10-3 to TRBJ2-7; D could derive from TRBD1 or TRBD2 (5 bases each). The germline V gene encodes CDR1 ENHRY and CDR2 SYGVKD. The CDR3 contains 15 residues. V dropped 6 bases and J dropped 4 bases, with 19 bases sitting between them. The CDR3 sequence: CAIRGDGNRPYEQYF. CDR3 bases: TGTGCCATCAGGGGGGACGGAAACAGACCTTACGAGCAGTACTTC.

This chain joins TRBV30 and TRBJ2-1; TRBD2 agrees at 10 bases. This CDR3 region has 15 residues. Losses at the gene ends were 3 bases for V and 6 bases for J; bases not matched to a gene: 8. Germline lookup yields CDR1 GTSNPN and CDR2 SVGIG (reference sequence). The DNA of the CDR3 is TGTGCCTGGAGCCCGGGGAGCGGGGGGGCCAATGAGCAGTTCTTC. This sequence encodes CAWSPGSGGANEQFF.

This rearrangement joins TRBV30 to TRBJ2-3; D ambiguous. CDR3 length equals 15 residues. The V gene's germline CDR1 is GTSNPN and CDR2 SVGIG (reference sequence). The ends were cut back, 1 base at V and 3 bases at J, with 14 bases in the middle. The CDR3 region is CAWSGAKVRTDTQYF. The CDR3 bases are TGTGCCTGGAGTGGGGCGAAGGTGAGGACAGATACGCAGTATTTT.

This clonotype was observed a handful of times. The V and J genes are TRBV7-2 and TRBJ2-7; no clear D. CDR1 and CDR2 (germline): SGHTA, FQGNSA. V lost 5 bases to trimming and J lost 7 bases, with 12 bases between them. CDR3 size: 12 residues. CDR3 nucleotides: TGTGCCAGCAGCCCAAATCGATGGGAGCAGTACTTC. As protein: CASSPNRWEQYF.

The chain joins TRBV7-2 to TRBJ2-7; D is ambiguous. This CDR3 spans 13 amino acids. V was shortened by 1 base and J by 5 bases, with 9 bases between the two germline ends. Per the germline V gene, CDR1 is SGHTA and CDR2 is FQGNSA. As DNA, the CDR3 is TGTGCCAGCAGCTTAGTCAGGCAGAACGAGCAGTACTTC. Translating it yields CASSLVRQNEQYF.

This chain joins TRBV11-1 and TRBJ2-1; D gene ambiguous. Trimming left V 5 bases short and J 5 bases short, with 16 bases between. Per the germline V gene, CDR1 is SGHAT and CDR2 is FQDESV (reference sequence). The CDR3 runs 15 residues. The CDR3 region is CASSPGPPWDNEQFF. CDR3 nucleotides: TGTGCCAGCAGCCCGGGCCCACCCTGGGACAATGAGCAGTTCTTC.

This clonotype showed up just a few times. The rearrangement links TRBV6-6 to TRBJ1-2; 7 bases match TRBD1. CDR1 MNHNY and CDR2 SVGAGI come from the germline V gene (reference sequence). The ends lost 6 bases at V and 8 bases at J; junction bases unmatched: 9. There are 13 residues in the CDR3. DNA of the CDR3: TGTGCCAGCAGACCTCAGGGGGAGGAGGGCTACACCTTC. This gives the protein CASRPQGEEGYTF.

The chain joins TRBV7-2 to TRBJ2-7; TRBD1 is a possible D gene (5 bases). This CDR3 has 14 amino acids. Germline CDR1 is SGHTA and CDR2 is FQGNSA. V lost 1 base and J lost 6, with 13 bases in between. The CDR3 nucleotides are TGTGCCAGCAGCTTAGACTGGGGCAGAATCGAGCAGTACTTC. Amino acid sequence: CASSLDWGRIEQYF.

The CDR3 DNA follows: TGTGCCAGCATTCCTCCGGGACCCCAAAGAACTTTCTTT. It codes for CASIPPGPQRTFF. The chain carries TRBV28 and TRBJ1-1; a weak D match, TRBD1 (5 bases). Between the trimmed V and J ends, which lost 7 bases and 12 bases, there was a span of 21 bases. Germline V gene lookup returns CDR1 MDHEN and CDR2 SYDVKM. This CDR3 comprises 13 residues.

The J gene is TRBJ2-7, the V gene TRBV10-3; 7 nucleotides match TRBD1. The CDR3 has 13 residues. Unmatched junction bases numbered 2, after V lost 3 bases and J lost 3 bases. Germline CDR1 and CDR2: ENHRY and SYGVKD. CDR3 region: CAISETGVYEQYF. In nucleotides, the CDR3 is TGTGCCATCAGTGAAACAGGGGTCTACGAGCAGTACTTC.

This clonotype was seen at least ten times. The chain has TRBV12-3 or TRBV12-4 and TRBJ1-1; no clear D. The CDR3 consists of 12 residues. Trimming stripped 3 bases from V and 5 bases from J, with 7 bases between. The CDR3 reads CASSFRRTEAFF. DNA for the CDR3: TGTGCCAGCAGTTTCCGTAGAACTGAAGCTTTCTTT.

The rearrangement links TRBV7-2 to TRBJ2-7, with 9 bases fitting TRBD2. This CDR3 has 15 amino acids. Germline V gene lookup returns CDR1 SGHTA and CDR2 FQGNSA. The V segment lost 4 bases and the J segment 5 bases; nucleotides outside the gene matches: 9. The CDR3 bases are TGTGCCAGCAGCTGGGCCGCGGGGGGGTTAGACGAGCAGTACTTC. It translates to CASSWAAGGLDEQYF.

This clonotype was observed a handful of times. This chain links TRBV6-1 with TRBJ2-1, with a possible D match to TRBD1 (7 bases). CDR3 length: 16 residues. The V gene lost 8 bases and the J gene lost 2 bases, with 19 bases spanning the gap. Germline loops: CDR1 MNHNS, CDR2 SASEGT. CDR3 loop: CASAPRQGGPYNEQFF. The CDR3 nucleotides are TGTGCCAGCGCACCTCGACAGGGAGGCCCCTACAATGAGCAGTTCTTC.

V usage is TRBV6-2 or TRBV6-3 and J usage is TRBJ1-1, with 8 bases fitting TRBD1. The CDR3 sequence is 13 residues long. Germline CDR1 is MNHEY and CDR2 is SVGEGT. Trimming took 4 bases from V and 5 from J; bases not matched to a gene: 3. The DNA for the CDR3 is TGTGCCAGCAGTTCAGGGGGCAGGACTGAAGCTTTCTTT. Translation gives CASSSGGRTEAFF.

This clonotype was observed a handful of times. The chain is built from TRBV5-4 and TRBJ1-1; maybe TRBD1 (6 bases). Trimming removed 4 bases at V and 1 base at J, with 14 bases between. The CDR3 sequence is 15 residues long. In germline, CDR1 is SGHNT, CDR2 YYREEE (reference sequence). CDR3 in amino acids: CASSTKQGSNTEAFF. For the CDR3, the DNA is TGTGCCAGCAGCACAAAACAGGGTTCGAACACTGAAGCTTTCTTT.

Only a few counts were recorded for this clonotype. The J gene is TRBJ1-4, the V gene TRBV6-5; D gene ambiguous. The length of the CDR3 is 11 residues. V was trimmed by 6 bases and J by 6 bases, leaving 5 bases between them. Germline assignment: CDR1 MNHEY and CDR2 SVGAGI. CDR3 sequence (DNA): TGTGCCAGCAGAAACCATGAAAAACTGTTTTTT. The encoded protein is CASRNHEKLFF.

Only a few counts were recorded for this clonotype. The CDR3 DNA reads TGTGCCAGCAGCTTAGCAGGACTAGCGGGGGCCCCCCCGGGGGGTGAGCAGTTCTTC. Residues: CASSLAGLAGAPPGGEQFF. This chain uses TRBV7-6 with TRBJ2-1; 13 nucleotides line up with TRBD2. V lost 0 bases to trimming and J lost 9 bases; unmatched junction nucleotides: 14. The germline V gene encodes CDR1 SGHVS and CDR2 FNYEAQ. The CDR3 consists of 19 residues.

In this sample, this clonotype turned up a few times. The gene calls are TRBV28 and TRBJ2-6; D gene uncertain. Germline CDR1 MDHEN, CDR2 SYDVKM. The V gene lost 6 bases and the J gene lost 5 bases, with 14 bases spanning the gap. This CDR3 is 15 amino acids long. The CDR3 bases are TGTGCCAGCAGGTCAGGTGCTGTGCGGGCCAACGTCCTGACTTTC. Translating gives CASRSGAVRANVLTF.

This clonotype was counted between two and nine times. The V and J genes are TRBV28 and TRBJ1-2; a weak D match, TRBD1 (5 bases). This CDR3 comprises 14 residues. CDR1 MDHEN and CDR2 SYDVKM come from the germline V gene. The ends were cut back, 3 bases at V and 8 bases at J, with 16 bases in the middle. CDR3 amino acids: CASSFSRALRGYTF. CDR3 nucleotides: TGTGCCAGCAGTTTTTCCAGGGCATTGCGAGGCTACACCTTC.

V is TRBV7-2 and J is TRBJ2-7; weak D call: TRBD1 (6 bases). Looked up from germline, CDR1 is SGHTA and CDR2 is FQGNSA. The CDR3 runs 15 residues. The germline V and J ends were trimmed by 3 bases and 2 bases, with 14 bases remaining between them. The CDR3 region has the DNA TGTGCCAGCAGCTTTCGTGCGACAGGAGCCTACGAGCAGTACTTC. Translation gives CASSFRATGAYEQYF.